These T cell receptor beta chains were read from a single sample in a study of early T cells in non-severe SARS-CoV-2 infection. One entry per CDR3 protein results from TCRdb running MiXCR on the 5' RACE reads. Among roughly 100,000 distinct CDR3 sequences listed, about 12% were seen once. The sample consisted of whole blood, taken at baseline. These receptors all stem from an adult who was a healthcare worker with PCR-confirmed SARS-CoV-2 infection or an uninfected control (not recorded which). The CDR3 runs from the conserved cysteine through the conserved F or W. A D gene is named only where the DNA matches it firmly. The size field is filled for only some rows; it gives once, few, many or a size class.

-	-	TRBV11-2	TRBJ2-7	TGTGCCAGCAGCTCGAGGTCCCGAATCGAGCAGTACTTC	CASSSRSRIEQYF
TRBD2	few	TRBV7-2	TRBJ2-1	TGTGCCAGCAGCTTTCGGGACTATATCAATGAGCAGTTCTTC	CASSFRDYINEQFF
-	-	TRBV6-1	TRBJ2-5	TGTGCCAGCAGTCTCCGGGACAACCGGCAAGAGACCCAGTACTTC	CASSLRDNRQETQYF
-	few	TRBV27	TRBJ1-2	TGTGCCAGCAGTTTATTGGGCAGCCGTGGCTACACCTTC	CASSLLGSRGYTF
-	many	TRBV28	TRBJ1-6	TGTGCCAGCAGCCCAGGGGTCCGCTCCTATAATTCACCCCTCCACTTT	CASSPGVRSYNSPLHF
TRBD2	few	TRBV20-1	TRBJ2-1	TGCAGTGCCGTCCCGGGACTAGCGGGGCAATACAATGAGCAGTTCTTC	CSAVPGLAGQYNEQFF
-	-	TRBV5-6	TRBJ1-5	TGTGCCAGCAGCTTGGCCGTGGAGGGCAATCAGCCCCAGCATTTT	CASSLAVEGNQPQHF
-	-	TRBV4-2	TRBJ2-7	TGTGCCAGCAGCCAAGATCCTACGCCGGGCACCTCCTACGAGCAGTACTTC	CASSQDPTPGTSYEQYF
-	few	TRBV11-3	TRBJ2-2	TGTGCCAGCAGCTCCAGGGGGGACACCGGGGAGCTGTTTTTT	CASSSRGDTGELFF
-	many	TRBV9	TRBJ1-1	TGTGCCAGCAGCCCTCCCAGTGGTGAAGCTTTCTTT	CASSPPSGEAFF
-	-	TRBV20-1	TRBJ2-7	TGCAGTGGATCCCAAGGGGGCTACGAGCAGTACTTC	CSGSQGGYEQYF
-	many	TRBV2	TRBJ1-5	TGTGCCAGCACCCAAAGGGAGACAGCCCTCAATCAGCCCCAGCATTTT	CASTQRETALNQPQHF
TRBD1	few	TRBV6-6	TRBJ1-1	TGTGCCAGCAGTTCCCTCAAGGGGGCCGGGCACACTGAAGCTTTCTTT	CASSSLKGAGHTEAFF
TRBD1	-	TRBV5-1	TRBJ1-4	TGCGCCAGCAGCCCACAGGGGGAAACTGAAAAACTGTTTTTT	CASSPQGETEKLFF
-	many	TRBV11-3	TRBJ1-1	TGTGCCAGCAGCCGGGACGGAAACACTGAAGCTTTCTTT	CASSRDGNTEAFF
TRBD2	few	TRBV7-6	TRBJ2-7	TGTGCCAGCACCCCTAAAGCGGGGGGACCTTACGAGCAGTACTTC	CASTPKAGGPYEQYF
TRBD2	few	TRBV19	TRBJ2-1	TGTGCCAGTGAGACTAGCGGGAACTACAATGAGCAGTTCTTC	CASETSGNYNEQFF
TRBD2	few	TRBV18	TRBJ2-4	TGTGCCAGCTCACCACCGGTGGGACTAGCGGGAAAAGAGGACATTCAGTACTTC	CASSPPVGLAGKEDIQYF
TRBD1	few	TRBV11-2	TRBJ2-1	TGTGCCAGCAGCTTAAGGGGGCCAGGATTTTCCTACAATGAGCAGTTCTTC	CASSLRGPGFSYNEQFF
TRBD2	-	TRBV5-1	TRBJ2-1	TGCGCCAGCAGCCACGGGACTAGCGGGTCCTCCTACAATGAGCAGTTCTTC	CASSHGTSGSSYNEQFF
-	many	TRBV5-4	TRBJ2-7	TGTGCCAGCAGCTTGAACCGCTACGAGCAGTACTTC	CASSLNRYEQYF
TRBD2	-	TRBV19	TRBJ2-3	TGTGCCAGTAGTATAATGGGGACCGGGAGGGCCTACTCAGATACGCAGTATTTT	CASSIMGTGRAYSDTQYF
TRBD2	-	TRBV29-1	TRBJ2-3	TGCAGCGTTGAAGCTACGCGCCGGACTAGCGGGAGCACAGATACGCAGTATTTT	CSVEATRRTSGSTDTQYF
-	many	TRBV19	TRBJ2-1	TGTGCCAGTAGTATGGGTGAGCAGTTCTTC	CASSMGEQFF
TRBD2	-	TRBV9	TRBJ2-1	TGTGCCAGCAGCGTAGGGGGTAGCGGGAGTGACAATGAGCAGTTCTTC	CASSVGGSGSDNEQFF
TRBD2	few	TRBV6-2/TRBV6-3	TRBJ2-1	TGTGCCAGCAGTTACCCGGGAGGAGTCTACAATGAGCAGTTCTTC	CASSYPGGVYNEQFF
-	-	TRBV4-1	TRBJ1-1	TGCGCCAGCAGCCAACTTATCGGACAAACGAACACTGAAGCTTTCTTT	CASSQLIGQTNTEAFF
-	few	TRBV3-1	TRBJ2-1	TGTGCCAGCAGCCAAGCCGGGCTAGCGTTAAATGAGCAGTTCTTC	CASSQAGLALNEQFF
-	few	TRBV2	TRBJ2-7	TGTGCCAGCAGTCCCCGTGCGGAGCAGTACTTC	CASSPRAEQYF
-	many	TRBV30	TRBJ2-7	TGTGCCTGGAGTGTGCCCATATCCGAGCAGTACTTC	CAWSVPISEQYF
-	few	TRBV12-3/TRBV12-4	TRBJ1-1	TGTGCCAGCAGTTTAGTCGCGGTGAACACTGAAGCTTTCTTT	CASSLVAVNTEAFF
-	-	TRBV29-1	TRBJ2-5	TGCAGCGTCCCATCCGGGGGTGAGACCCAGTACTTC	CSVPSGGETQYF